Here is one T cell receptor (beta chain) with its context. Its antigen is not known. The identical CDR3 is also encoded by other nucleotide sequences in the sample. This sample was taken from a study of T cell responses to AZD1222 COVID-19 vaccine. Notes on the study in general: Nearly half of spike-specific TCRs reportedly go after variant regions that carry no mutations.

Germline-derived CDR1 and CDR2 are SGDLS and YYNGEE. The J segment lost 5 bases and the V segment lost 7 bases, leaving 5 bases of the junction unmatched. CDR3 size: 13 residues. Using immunoSEQ multiplex PCR, the repertoire was profiled, and TCRdb retains in-frame clones only, with some absent. The data contain about 120,000 clones, about 90% of them singletons. The chain uses TRBV9 and TRBJ2-1; the match to TRBD2 covers 8 bases. The specimen comprised peripheral blood, sampled on day 0 of AZD1222 vaccination. The clonotype was recovered from an adult in good health. The CDR3 here is CASRGGTNNEQFF. The CDR3 region has the DNA TGTGCCAGCCGGGGGGGGACCAACAATGAGCAGTTCTTC.